This TCR beta chain was retrieved from a study of Tregs in tolerant kidney transplant recipients. On the study more broadly: Related graft donors supplied nonmyeloablative bone marrow transplants, and mixed chimerism was transient. General study points: Tregs expanded with activated donor B cells seemed most donor-specific. In tolerant patients, donor-specific Tregs outgrew total Tregs, suggesting antigen-driven expansion.

Thawed PBMCs were FACS-sorted into unstimulated CD4+CD25+CD127- regulatory T cells, CD4+CD25- non-regulatory cells, CD4 and CD8 cells. Repertoires were generated with immunoSEQ multiplex PCR, while TCRdb's copy carries only in-frame clones and drops some. The sample holds 25,000 to 35,000 clones. With regard to this clone: Its antigen is not identified.

The sequenced sample was CD8+ T cells from blood, obtained before the transplant. This receptor was identified in a human donor who received a combined kidney and bone marrow transplant.

The CDR3 region is CASSTTRNSNQPQHF. The covered CDR3 bases are TGTGCCAGCAGCACGACACGGAATAGCAATCAGCCC. The rearrangement joins TRBV7-9 to TRBJ1-5; D not certain. The read gets to within 3 residues of the CDR3 end, and the germline J gene fills in the rest. The CDR3 runs 15 residues. V was trimmed by 5 bases and J by 0 bases, leaving 11 bases between them. Germline CDR1 and CDR2: SEHNR and FQNEAQ (reference sequence).